This passage covers 20 T cell receptor beta chains from one sample sequenced in a study of T cell changes during pregnancy in multiple sclerosis. The table came from immunoSEQ multiplex PCR; TCRdb's copy has only in-frame clones and leaves some out. The sample carries more than 50,000 clones, about 92% recorded once. The sample consisted of peripheral blood, taken in the first trimester of pregnancy. These receptor sequences come from a female donor in good health, enrolled as a control in a pregnancy study.

V usage is TRBV18 and J usage is TRBJ2-1; D perhaps matches TRBD1 (5 bases). With 2 bases removed from V and 4 bases from J, the gap between germline ends came to 18 bases. This CDR3 has 17 residues. Germline values: CDR1 KGHSH, CDR2 LQKENI. The CDR3 nucleotides read TGTGCCAGCTCACCAAACCCCCTGGACATCGCGTACAATGAGCAGTTCTTC. It encodes CASSPNPLDIAYNEQFF.

The chain couples TRBV30 to TRBJ2-7, with 9 bases that match TRBD1. CDR1 and CDR2 from the germline V gene are GTSNPN and SVGIG (reference sequence). The CDR3 is made up of 10 amino acids. The J segment lost 12 bases and the V segment lost 5 bases, leaving 5 bases of the junction unmatched. CDR3 protein: CAWGDRVPYF. CDR3 bases: TGTGCCTGGGGGGACAGGGTACCGTACTTC.

The chain employs TRBV6-5 and TRBJ1-1, with D tentatively TRBD1 (5 bases). V lost 0 bases and J 6 bases, leaving 17 bases between the germline ends. There are 16 residues in the CDR3. Per the germline V gene, CDR1 is MNHEY and CDR2 is SVGAGI. CDR3 sequence reads: CASSYSSAGPGPEAFF. The CDR3 coding sequence is TGTGCCAGCAGTTACTCCTCGGCGGGGCCCGGGCCTGAAGCTTTCTTT.

The chain uses TRBV7-3 and TRBJ1-1; 7 bases line up with TRBD1. The germline CDR1 and CDR2 sequences are SGHTA and FQGTGA. This CDR3 comprises 14 residues. Germline trimming cut 1 base from V and 3 bases from J; bases unmatched to any gene: 2. This chain's CDR3 is CASSLNTGDTEAFF. The DNA for the CDR3 is TGTGCCAGCAGCTTAAACACAGGGGACACTGAAGCTTTCTTT.

This clone turned up a few times. V usage is TRBV7-2 and J usage is TRBJ1-3; a weak D match, TRBD1 (5 bases). CDR1 is SGHTA and CDR2 is FQGNSA in the germline V gene. The CDR3 is 12 amino acids. V was cut by 5 bases and J by 10 bases, with 12 bases left in between. CDR3 in amino acids: CASSLDRGTIYF. CDR3 coding DNA: TGTGCCAGCAGCCTTGACAGAGGAACCATATATTTT.

This chain connects TRBV5-1 to TRBJ1-1; D not certain. Germline V CDR1 and CDR2: SGHRS, YFSETQ. This CDR3 comprises 14 residues. Trimming took 0 bases from V and 2 from J, leaving 8 bases between them. CDR3: CASSLGHFNTEAFF. The CDR3 DNA reads TGCGCCAGCAGCTTGGGACACTTCAACACTGAAGCTTTCTTT.

This chain connects TRBV18 to TRBJ1-2; D is undetermined. The CDR3 runs to 15 residues. V was shortened by 8 bases and J by 4 bases, with 20 bases between the two germline ends. Germline CDR1 and CDR2: KGHSH and LQKENI. The CDR3 bases are TGTGCCAGCCACCCTTGGGAGGAAAGAATCTATGGCTACACCTTC. Its protein product is CASHPWEERIYGYTF.

The V and J genes are TRBV19 and TRBJ2-5, with D maybe TRBD2 (6 bases). The CDR3 totals 13 residues. V was trimmed by 11 bases and J by 5 bases, leaving 18 bases between them. The germline V gene has CDR1 LNHDA and CDR2 SQIVND (reference sequence). CDR3 loop: CAFLGGAHETQYF. The CDR3 DNA reads as TGTGCCTTCCTCGGAGGGGCGCATGAGACCCAGTACTTC.

V gene TRBV2 combines with J gene TRBJ2-5; 9 bases map to TRBD1. The J segment lost 2 bases and the V segment lost 7 bases, leaving 5 bases of the junction unmatched. The CDR3 has 14 amino acids. Per germline, CDR1 SNHLY and CDR2 FYNNEI. The CDR3: CASIEDRGQETQYF. The DNA of the CDR3 is TGTGCCAGCATTGAGGACAGGGGTCAAGAGACCCAGTACTTC.

The rearrangement links TRBV27 to TRBJ2-5; D possibly corresponds to TRBD1 (5 bases). Per the germline V gene, CDR1 is MNHEY and CDR2 is SMNVEV (reference sequence). V lost 5 bases to trimming and J lost 1 base, with 14 bases between them. CDR3 length: 15 residues. The DNA of the CDR3 is TGTGCCAGCAGTATCAACCCGACAGTCCAAGAGACCCAGTACTTC. This gives the protein CASSINPTVQETQYF.

The chain combines TRBV30 with TRBJ1-3; TRBD1 aligns across 8 bases. The CDR3 extends over 16 amino acids. Germline V CDR1 and CDR2: GTSNPN, SVGIG (reference sequence). V lost 0 bases, J lost 1 base, and 5 bases stayed unmatched. The DNA for the CDR3 is TGTGCCTGGAGTGTACAGGGGGGGAAATCTGGAAACACCATATATTTT. Residues: CAWSVQGGKSGNTIYF.

The V call is TRBV7-2, the J call TRBJ1-1, with D unclear. Germline loops: CDR1 SGHTA, CDR2 FQGNSA. V lost 3 bases, J lost 3 bases, and 5 bases lay in between. The CDR3 spans 12 residues. The CDR3 DNA follows: TGTGCCAGCAGCTTCCAATACACTGAAGCTTTCTTT. This translates into CASSFQYTEAFF.

The chain links TRBV9 to TRBJ2-5, with D possibly matching TRBD2 (5 bases). This CDR3 is built from 14 residues. CDR1 and CDR2 (germline): SGDLS, YYNGEE. V lost 0 bases, J lost 5 bases, and 11 bases lay in between. DNA of the CDR3: TGTGCCAGCAGCGTAGTGGGGAGTGATGAGACCCAGTACTTC. Translated, it gives CASSVVGSDETQYF.

This clone was found once. The V call is TRBV7-8, the J call TRBJ1-2; a possible D gene is TRBD1 (5 bases). V was shortened by 4 bases and J by 4 bases, with 13 bases between the two germline ends. Per germline, CDR1 SGHVS and CDR2 FQNEAQ. The CDR3 totals 14 residues. The CDR3: CASSSFQGSYGYTF. The CDR3 DNA reads TGTGCCAGCAGCTCGTTCCAGGGATCCTATGGCTACACCTTC.

The chain uses TRBV4-1 and TRBJ1-3; D unresolved. V lost 5 bases and J 0 bases, leaving 17 bases between the germline ends. The length of the CDR3 is 17 residues. CDR1 is MGHRA, CDR2 YSYEKL, per germline. DNA for the CDR3: TGCGCCAGCAGCTTAAGAACAGCTGATTACTCTGGAAACACCATATATTTT. Translated, it gives CASSLRTADYSGNTIYF.

This chain uses TRBV11-1 with TRBJ1-1, with a possible D match to TRBD1 (5 bases). CDR1 SGHAT and CDR2 FQDESV come from the germline V gene (reference sequence). Trimming shortened V by 5 bases and J by 4 bases, and 17 bases separated the two germline ends. The CDR3 is 15 amino acids. The CDR3 loop is CASSPPRVWATEAFF. CDR3 bases: TGTGCCAGCAGCCCCCCCAGGGTCTGGGCCACTGAAGCTTTCTTT.

This chain joins TRBV29-1 and TRBJ2-3, with TRBD2 identical over 7 bases. The CDR3 contains 13 residues. Germline loops: CDR1 SQVTM, CDR2 ANQGSEA. The V segment lost 8 bases and the J segment 2 bases; nucleotides outside the gene matches: 7. The CDR3 loop reads CSPRDYPTDTQYF. In DNA, the CDR3 is TGCAGCCCCCGGGACTACCCCACAGATACGCAGTATTTT.

This clone is a singleton in its sample. The J gene is TRBJ1-2, the V gene TRBV6-4, with TRBD1 matching 9 bases. The germline V gene encodes CDR1 MRHNA and CDR2 SNTAGT. The CDR3 is 13 residues long. The ends lost 5 bases at V and 14 bases at J; junction bases unmatched: 12. In nucleotides, the CDR3 is TGTGCCAGCAGTCCTTCCCCGAGACAGGGGGAGACCTTC. Its translation is CASSPSPRQGETF.

The chain couples TRBV7-2 to TRBJ2-7; 7 positions agree with TRBD1. The junction had 6 bases not matched to a gene; V was cut back by 3 bases and J by 4 bases. CDR1 SGHTA and CDR2 FQGNSA come from the germline V gene. The length of the CDR3 is 14 residues. In DNA, the CDR3 is TGTGCCAGCAGCTTGAAGGGGGCGGTGTACGAGCAGTACTTC. Amino acid sequence: CASSLKGAVYEQYF.

The CDR3 nucleotides are TGTGCCAGCAGTGGGGGGGTTTCTGAAAAACTGTTTTTT. Its protein is CASSGGVSEKLFF. The rearrangement uses TRBV6-5 and TRBJ1-4; tentative D call: TRBD1 (5 bases). V was shortened by 5 bases and J by 7 bases, with 11 bases between the two germline ends. Per germline, CDR1 MNHEY and CDR2 SVGAGI. There are 13 residues in the CDR3.